The 25 T cell receptor beta chains below all came from one sample that was sequenced in a study of blood T cell repertoires in COVID-19. Repertoires were generated with immunoSEQ multiplex PCR, while TCRdb's copy carries only in-frame clones and drops some. Of some 130,000 clones listed, roughly 85% are singletons. The sequenced material came from PBMCs or T cells enriched from blood (not recorded which). The receptors were gathered from a man aged 50 or older who had recovered from COVID-19.

CDR3 in DNA: TGTGCCAGCAGTTACCCCCAGGGTGCACAAGATACGCAGTATTTT. This codes for CASSYPQGAQDTQYF. This chain uses TRBV6-2 or TRBV6-3 with TRBJ2-3; perhaps TRBD1 as D (5 bases). Per the germline V gene, CDR1 is MNHEY and CDR2 is SVGEGT. The CDR3 is 15 amino acids. The V end lost 2 bases, the J end lost 5 bases, and 14 bases lay between the germline ends.

The chain joins TRBV7-6 to TRBJ2-7, with 7 bases aligning to TRBD1. The germline CDR1 and CDR2 sequences are SGHVS and FNYEAQ. The V and J ends lost 1 base and 10 bases, in that order; junction bases with no gene match: 16. The CDR3 consists of 16 residues. For the CDR3, the DNA is TGTGCCAGCAGCTTAGAGGGGGCGGTGAACAACCAATTTCAGTACTTC. Protein: CASSLEGAVNNQFQYF.

The chain has TRBV28 and TRBJ1-1, with TRBD1 as a possible D gene (6 bases). Trimming left V 6 bases short and J 6 bases short, with 14 bases between. There are 13 residues in the CDR3. Germline CDR1 reads MDHEN; CDR2 reads SYDVKM. CDR3 sequence: CASRIQGASEAFF. The CDR3 coding sequence is TGTGCCAGCAGGATACAGGGCGCCTCTGAAGCTTTCTTT.

This clone was counted once. Other DNA sequences within the sample encode an identical CDR3. The J gene is TRBJ1-1, the V gene TRBV10-3; D may be TRBD1 (5 bases). Trimming took 4 bases from V and 1 from J, leaving 7 bases between them. The CDR3 is made up of 13 amino acids. Germline V lookup: CDR1 ENHRY, CDR2 SYGVKD. The CDR3 reads CAISGTGNTEAFF. For the CDR3, the DNA is TGTGCCATCAGTGGTACAGGGAACACTGAAGCTTTCTTT.

J is TRBJ1-2 and V is TRBV6-5, with 8 bases lining up with TRBD1. V was clipped by 2 bases and J by 4 bases; unmatched bases: 3. The CDR3 runs 14 residues. CDR1 is MNHEY, CDR2 SVGAGI, per germline. The CDR3: CASSYKGTGYGYTF. The CDR3 DNA reads TGTGCCAGCAGTTACAAGGGGACAGGCTATGGCTACACCTTC.

The chain carries TRBV28 and TRBJ2-5, with 12 bases fitting TRBD2. CDR1 and CDR2 from the germline V gene are MDHEN and SYDVKM. There are 16 residues in the CDR3. Trimming at V came to 6 bases and at J to 4 bases, leaving 9 bases not matched to a gene. The CDR3 DNA sequence: TGTGCCAGCAGGCCGAGACTAGCGGGAGTAGGAGAGACCCAGTACTTC. This encodes CASRPRLAGVGETQYF.

The rearrangement links TRBV7-2 to TRBJ2-3; possible D gene TRBD2, 5 bases. Germline loops: CDR1 SGHTA, CDR2 FQGNSA. This CDR3 spans 16 amino acids. V lost 1 base, J lost 3 bases, and 14 bases lay in between. CDR3 sequence: CASSLVSGSWTDTQYF. CDR3 sequence (DNA): TGTGCCAGCAGCTTAGTAAGTGGGAGTTGGACAGATACGCAGTATTTT.

The gene calls are TRBV7-3 and TRBJ2-3; weak D call: TRBD2 (6 bases). This CDR3 comprises 16 residues. Trimming removed 0 bases from V and 3 bases from J, with 13 bases in between. The germline V gene encodes CDR1 SGHTA and CDR2 FQGTGA. DNA for the CDR3: TGTGCCAGCAGCTTAACTCGACTAGTCGGTACAGATACGCAGTATTTT. Translation: CASSLTRLVGTDTQYF.

The chain links TRBV5-1 to TRBJ1-3, with unresolved D. Germline CDR1 is SGHRS and CDR2 is YFSETQ. This CDR3 region has 16 residues. V was clipped by 2 bases and J by 0 bases, with 12 bases between them. The CDR3 DNA reads as TGCGCCAGCAGCTTTGACACTTCAAGCTCTGGAAACACCATATATTTT. Residues: CASSFDTSSSGNTIYF.

The CDR3 loop reads CASSSSLRGWYTF. CDR3 sequence (DNA): TGTGCCAGCAGCTCGTCTCTCAGGGGTTGGTACACCTTC. The chain carries TRBV7-2 and TRBJ1-2, with D possibly TRBD1 on 6 matching bases. Deletions cut 4 bases from V and 11 bases from J, with 17 bases between. Germline CDR1 is SGHTA and CDR2 is FQGNSA. CDR3 size: 13 residues.

This sequence joins TRBV2 and TRBJ2-6; no reliable D call. Trimming took 5 bases from V and 0 from J, leaving 8 bases between them. Germline V lookup: CDR1 SNHLY, CDR2 FYNNEI. The CDR3 sequence is 15 residues long. This chain's CDR3 is CASSPEVSGANVLTF. CDR3 DNA sequence: TGTGCCAGCAGTCCAGAGGTCTCTGGGGCCAACGTCCTGACTTTC.

There are a few counts of this clone. The gene calls are TRBV19 and TRBJ1-2, with 8 bases fitting TRBD1. The CDR3 has 17 residues. Germline V lookup: CDR1 LNHDA, CDR2 SQIVND (reference sequence). V was pared by 1 base and J by 1 base, with 8 bases of the junction left unmatched. For the CDR3, the DNA is TGTGCCAGTAGTATAGGCCCGGACAGGGAGAATAACTATGGCTACACCTTC. This sequence encodes CASSIGPDRENNYGYTF.

The chain links TRBV28 to TRBJ1-5; perhaps TRBD1 as D (5 bases). CDR3 length equals 16 residues. V lost 5 bases, J lost 3 bases, and 17 bases lay in between. Looked up from germline, CDR1 is MDHEN and CDR2 is SYDVKM. DNA for the CDR3: TGTGCCAGCAGTCTTCACCCCGCGGGGCTCAATCAGCCCCAGCATTTT. Its protein is CASSLHPAGLNQPQHF.

The chain couples TRBV7-2 to TRBJ2-1; no definite D call. Trimming stripped 1 base from V and 6 bases from J, with 7 bases between. The CDR3 consists of 13 residues. Per germline, CDR1 SGHTA and CDR2 FQGNSA. CDR3 bases: TGTGCCAGCAGCTTAGTTTCTAGCAATGAGCAGTTCTTC. Protein product: CASSLVSSNEQFF.

This sequence joins TRBV9 and TRBJ1-6; D not resolved. The germline V and J ends were trimmed by 3 bases and 7 bases, with 14 bases remaining between them. The CDR3 spans 15 residues. Germline V CDR1 and CDR2: SGDLS, YYNGEE. DNA of the CDR3: TGTGCCAGCAGCGCCGAGGTGTTTGGAAATTCACCCCTCCACTTT. This sequence encodes CASSAEVFGNSPLHF.

This chain connects TRBV18 to TRBJ2-7; 9 bases are shared with TRBD1. CDR1 and CDR2 (germline): KGHSH, LQKENI. There are 18 residues in the CDR3. The V and J ends lost 3 bases and 3 bases, in that order; junction bases with no gene match: 15. This CDR3 is CASSPVHSGTGMGYEQYF. The CDR3 DNA follows: TGTGCCAGCTCACCGGTACATTCCGGGACAGGGATGGGCTACGAGCAGTACTTC.

This chain uses TRBV24-1 with TRBJ1-1, with D perhaps matching TRBD1 (5 bases). This CDR3 comprises 14 residues. The V end was cut by 5 bases, the J end by 4 bases, with 13 bases between. Per germline, CDR1 KGHDR and CDR2 SFDVKD. Written as DNA, the CDR3 is TGTGCCACCAGTGTCGGGGGTTGGGCCACTGAAGCTTTCTTT. This codes for CATSVGGWATEAFF.

V usage is TRBV2 and J usage is TRBJ2-1; 7 nucleotides match TRBD1. Germline assignment: CDR1 SNHLY and CDR2 FYNNEI. The CDR3 consists of 13 residues. The junction had 10 bases not matched to a gene; V was cut back by 8 bases and J by 9 bases. Here the CDR3 DNA reads TGTGCCAGCCTTTCTGGCAGGGGGAGTGAGCAGTTCTTC. It encodes CASLSGRGSEQFF.

V and J are TRBV27 and TRBJ1-2; no clear D gene. CDR3 length: 15 amino acids. The V end was cut by 6 bases, the J end by 5 bases, with 19 bases between. Germline loops: CDR1 MNHEY, CDR2 SMNVEV (reference sequence). CDR3 sequence reads: CASSLTQPAWYGYTF. The CDR3, as DNA: TGTGCCAGCAGCCTAACCCAGCCAGCGTGGTATGGCTACACCTTC.

The J gene is TRBJ2-1, the V gene TRBV4-1; D perhaps matches TRBD2 (6 bases). The ends were cut back, 0 bases at V and 7 bases at J, with 13 bases in the middle. The length of the CDR3 is 15 residues. The germline gives CDR1 MGHRA, CDR2 YSYEKL. This chain's CDR3 is CASSQDFGSGNEQFF. The CDR3 region has the DNA TGCGCCAGCAGCCAAGATTTCGGGAGCGGTAATGAGCAGTTCTTC.

The sample holds many counts of this clone. This sequence joins TRBV19 and TRBJ1-5, with no clear D. Germline CDR1 is LNHDA and CDR2 is SQIVND (reference sequence). The CDR3 contains 15 residues. The ends were cut back, 4 bases at V and 0 bases at J, with 10 bases in the middle. The CDR3 region has the DNA TGTGCCAGTAGTACGGGAGTTTATAGCAATCAGCCCCAGCATTTT. As protein: CASSTGVYSNQPQHF.

The CDR3 DNA reads TGTGCCAGCAGTACGGGAGGGCCTATGAATGAGCAGTTCTTC. Encoded protein: CASSTGGPMNEQFF. The chain carries TRBV27 and TRBJ2-1, with 8 nucleotides matching TRBD2. V shed 5 bases, J shed 7 bases, and the junction held 7 bases outside the gene matches. CDR3 length equals 14 residues. Per the germline V gene, CDR1 is MNHEY and CDR2 is SMNVEV (reference sequence).

The chain joins TRBV7-3 to TRBJ2-2, with unresolved D. Germline V gene sequence: CDR1 SGHTA, CDR2 FQGTGA. Trimming left V 2 bases short and J 0 bases short, with 7 bases between. The CDR3 contains 15 residues. CDR3 in amino acids: CASSLVSTNTGELFF. The CDR3 nucleotides read TGTGCCAGCAGCTTAGTGTCCACGAACACCGGGGAGCTGTTTTTT.

The chain combines TRBV5-1 with TRBJ2-3; a possible D gene is TRBD2 (5 bases). Deletions cut 1 base from V and 1 base from J, with 13 bases between. The CDR3 covers 16 residues. The germline CDR1 and CDR2 sequences are SGHRS and YFSETQ. The CDR3 DNA reads TGCGCCAGCAGCTTGACTAGACTGGAAGGCACAGATACGCAGTATTTT. Amino acid sequence: CASSLTRLEGTDTQYF.

This chain connects TRBV6-2 or TRBV6-3 to TRBJ1-1, with D maybe TRBD1 (6 bases). This CDR3 has 19 amino acids. V was clipped by 0 bases and J by 1 base, with 21 bases between them. Germline V gene data show CDR1 as MNHEY and CDR2 as SVGEGT. The CDR3 loop reads CASSYSTNSVKGENTEAFF. As DNA, the CDR3 is TGTGCCAGCAGTTACTCGACTAATTCCGTAAAGGGGGAGAACACTGAAGCTTTCTTT.